These 27 T cell receptor beta chains were sequenced from one sample in a study of cytomegalovirus exposure and HLA in healthy donors. 60 Vbeta and 13 Jbeta primers were used in PCR. Repertoires were generated with immunoSEQ multiplex PCR, while TCRdb's copy carries only in-frame clones and drops some. The table includes 100,000 to 150,000 clones, just over 15% detected once. The sample consisted of PBMCs. These receptors came from a woman between 18 and 29 years old in good health and CMV-seronegative.

The chain has TRBV13 and TRBJ1-5, with D uncertain. Germline CDR1 and CDR2: PRHDT and FYEKMQ (reference sequence). V lost 2 bases and J lost 3, with 8 bases in between. The CDR3 is 14 amino acids. The CDR3 reads CASSLQRNNQPQHF. The DNA of the CDR3 is TGTGCCAGCAGCTTACAGAGGAACAATCAGCCCCAGCATTTT.

This clone was detected many times. This sequence joins TRBV30 and TRBJ2-1, with TRBD2 matching over 9 bases. Germline V CDR1 and CDR2: GTSNPN, SVGIG (reference sequence). The J segment lost 0 bases and the V segment lost 6 bases, leaving 9 bases of the junction unmatched. The CDR3 runs to 16 residues. CDR3 protein: CACQRGALSSYNEQFF. Here the CDR3 DNA reads TGTGCCTGTCAGCGGGGGGCTTTGAGCTCCTACAATGAGCAGTTCTTC.

The chain joins TRBV10-3 to TRBJ2-3; the D gene is possibly TRBD1 (8 bases). Trimming left V 6 bases short and J 0 bases short, with 10 bases between. Germline V gives CDR1 ENHRY, CDR2 SYGVKD. This CDR3 is built from 14 residues. CDR3 protein: CAIRQGGSTDTQYF. Written as DNA, the CDR3 is TGTGCCATCAGACAGGGGGGGAGCACAGATACGCAGTATTTT.

This clone was found a few times. V gene TRBV4-3 combines with J gene TRBJ1-3, with D unresolved. The CDR3 consists of 15 residues. Trimming shortened V by 0 bases and J by 1 base, and 7 bases separated the two germline ends. Germline CDR1 is LGHNA and CDR2 is YSLEER. The CDR3 DNA reads as TGCGCCAGCAGCCAAGATTGGAGGTCTGGAAACACCATATATTTT. Its translation is CASSQDWRSGNTIYF.

This clone has only a few counts. The chain is built from TRBV10-1 and TRBJ2-7; tentatively, D is TRBD2 (6 bases). V was pared by 5 bases and J by 6 bases, with 8 bases between. Germline V lookup: CDR1 WNHNN, CDR2 SYGVQD (reference sequence). CDR3 length: 11 amino acids. CDR3 sequence: CASSPGAEQYF. The CDR3 DNA reads as TGCGCCAGCAGTCCGGGAGCCGAGCAGTACTTC.

This clone was counted a few times. The gene calls are TRBV6-5 and TRBJ2-2; D gene uncertain. Germline CDR1 MNHEY, CDR2 SVGAGI. This CDR3 contains 13 residues. V was shortened by 0 bases and J by 7 bases, with 6 bases between the two germline ends. The CDR3 nucleotides read TGTGCCAGCAGTTACTCGAGTTTCGGGGAGCTGTTTTTT. This codes for CASSYSSFGELFF.

In this sample, this clone turned up many times. The chain carries TRBV27 and TRBJ1-2; a weak D match, TRBD1 (5 bases). Germline CDR1 reads MNHEY; CDR2 reads SMNVEV (reference sequence). V was clipped by 0 bases and J by 7 bases, with 12 bases between them. The CDR3 sequence is 14 residues long. The DNA for the CDR3 is TGTGCCAGCAGTTTATCGGCAGGGCTGGGTGGCTACACCTTC. It translates to CASSLSAGLGGYTF.

This chain connects TRBV5-6 to TRBJ1-2; D remains unclear. Germline values: CDR1 SGHDT, CDR2 YYEEEE. The CDR3 runs to 12 residues. The germline V and J ends were trimmed by 3 bases and 8 bases, with 11 bases remaining between them. In DNA form, the CDR3 reads TGTGCCAGCAGCTCGGCTCTCAGGGGCTACACCTTC. Residues: CASSSALRGYTF. The full variable domain, in which reference TRBV5-6 and TRBJ1-2 provide the parts outside the CDR3, is DAGVTQSPTHLIKTRGQQVTLRCSPKSGHDTVSWYQQALGQGPQFIFQYYEEEERQRGNFPDRFSGHQFPNYSSELNVNALLLGDSALYLCASSSALRGYTFGSGTRLTVV.

The V call is TRBV29-1, the J call TRBJ2-7; D is uncertain. The CDR3 sequence is 13 residues long. V was trimmed by 2 bases and J by 1 base, leaving 9 bases between them. Germline V gene data show CDR1 as SQVTM and CDR2 as ANQGSEA. This chain's CDR3 is CSVESPESYEQYF. The DNA of the CDR3 is TGCAGCGTTGAAAGCCCGGAGTCCTACGAGCAGTACTTC.

This clone was observed a few times. The chain employs TRBV6-5 and TRBJ1-2; maybe TRBD1 (6 bases). Trimming took 2 bases from V and 4 from J, leaving 11 bases between them. CDR1 and CDR2 (germline): MNHEY, SVGAGI. The CDR3 covers 14 residues. CDR3 residues: CASSYGAGVYGYTF. CDR3 sequence (DNA): TGTGCCAGCAGTTACGGAGCAGGGGTCTATGGCTACACCTTC.

This chain connects TRBV28 to TRBJ2-7, with 9 bases matching TRBD1. The junction had 9 bases not matched to a gene; V was cut back by 6 bases and J by 3 bases. The CDR3 sequence is 15 residues long. The germline gives CDR1 MDHEN, CDR2 SYDVKM. In DNA, the CDR3 is TGTGCCAGCAGAGTAGGGACAGGGAGGGGCTACGAGCAGTACTTC. Its protein product is CASRVGTGRGYEQYF. Variable domain in full (rest from reference TRBV28 and TRBJ2-7): DVKVTQSSRYLVKRTGEKVFLECVQDMDHENMFWYRQDPGLGLRLIYFSYDVKMKEKGDIPEGYSVSREKKERFSLILESASTNQTSMYLCASRVGTGRGYEQYFGPGTRLTVT.

The chain uses TRBV14 and TRBJ1-3, with D unresolved. The CDR3 loop spans 16 amino acids. CDR1 and CDR2 (germline): SGHDN, FVKESK. V was cut by 1 base and J by 3 bases, with 13 bases left in between. CDR3 loop: CASSQGPPSRGNTIYF. Written as DNA, the CDR3 is TGTGCCAGCAGCCAAGGGCCCCCTTCCCGTGGAAACACCATATATTTT.

The chain employs TRBV2 and TRBJ2-1, with 12 bases aligning to TRBD1. The CDR3 is 15 amino acids. The V gene's germline CDR1 is SNHLY and CDR2 FYNNEI. V was pared by 6 bases and J by 4 bases, with 4 bases of the junction left unmatched. CDR3 DNA sequence: TGTGCCAGCAGCCAGGGACAGGGGGCATACAATGAGCAGTTCTTC. Encoded protein: CASSQGQGAYNEQFF.

The chain joins TRBV15 to TRBJ2-3; 10 bases fit TRBD1. Trimming took 4 bases from V and 5 from J; bases not matched to a gene: 3. This CDR3 is built from 14 residues. Germline V CDR1 and CDR2: LNHNV, YYDKDF (reference sequence). The CDR3: CATSNGQGGDTQYF. The CDR3, as DNA: TGTGCCACCAGCAACGGACAGGGGGGAGATACGCAGTATTTT. The whole variable domain, remainder taken from reference TRBV15 and TRBJ2-3, is DAMVIQNPRYQVTQFGKPVTLSCSQTLNHNVMYWYQQKSSQAPKLLFHYYDKDFNNEADTPDNFQSRRPNTSFCFLDIRSPGLGDTAMYLCATSNGQGGDTQYFGPGTRLTVL.

This clone is a singleton in its sample. J is TRBJ1-2 and V is TRBV7-9; TRBD1 matches at 7 bases. J was trimmed by 10 bases and V by 5 bases; bases with no gene match: 16. The V gene's germline CDR1 is SEHNR and CDR2 FQNEAQ (reference sequence). CDR3 length equals 15 residues. The DNA for the CDR3 is TGTGCCAGCAGCCTCCAGACCTCGACAGGGCGTGACTACACCTTC. The encoded protein is CASSLQTSTGRDYTF.

The V and J genes are TRBV29-1 and TRBJ1-4; D may be TRBD1 (5 bases). V dropped 5 bases and J dropped 3 bases, with 10 bases sitting between them. This CDR3 comprises 13 residues. The germline CDR1 and CDR2 sequences are SQVTM and ANQGSEA. CDR3 sequence (DNA): TGCAGCGTTCAGGAGGGACCTAATGAAAAACTGTTTTTT. Translated: CSVQEGPNEKLFF. Supplemented by reference TRBV29-1 and TRBJ1-4, the full variable domain reads SAVISQKPSRDICQRGTSLTIQCQVDSQVTMMFWYRQQPGQSLTLIATANQGSEATYESGFVIDKFPISRPNLTFSTLTVSNMSPEDSSIYLCSVQEGPNEKLFFGSGTQLSVL.

The chain recombines TRBV30 with TRBJ1-1; 9 bases map to TRBD1. CDR1 is GTSNPN, CDR2 SVGIG, per germline (reference sequence). The V gene end was trimmed by 5 bases and the J gene end by 12 bases; junction bases not matched to a gene: 16. The CDR3 covers 14 residues. CDR3: CAWVGTGYFTVPFF. CDR3 sequence (DNA): TGTGCCTGGGTGGGGACAGGGTATTTTACTGTTCCTTTCTTT.

The chain employs TRBV10-3 and TRBJ1-3; D is uncertain. The CDR3 is made up of 15 amino acids. The germline V gene has CDR1 ENHRY and CDR2 SYGVKD. V gave up 6 bases and J gave up 4 bases, with 16 bases separating them. The CDR3 region is CAISPPPGYGNTIYF. The CDR3 nucleotides are TGTGCCATCAGCCCTCCCCCGGGGTACGGAAACACCATATATTTT.

This sequence joins TRBV11-2 and TRBJ2-2, with TRBD1 identical over 7 bases. Trimming removed 3 bases from V and 6 bases from J; junction bases left unmatched: 4. The germline V gene encodes CDR1 SGHAT and CDR2 FQNNGV. CDR3 length equals 14 residues. The CDR3 nucleotides read TGTGCCAGCAGCTTGAACCAGGGGGCCGGGGAGCTGTTTTTT. Its translation: CASSLNQGAGELFF.

This clone appeared a few times. This chain links TRBV9 with TRBJ1-1; 9 bases agree with TRBD1. The trim removed 1 base at V and 4 bases at J, leaving 2 bases unmatched. Germline values: CDR1 SGDLS, CDR2 YYNGEE. This CDR3 is 14 amino acids long. In DNA form, the CDR3 reads TGTGCCAGCAGCGTATGGGACAGGGCCACTGAAGCTTTCTTT. Protein sequence: CASSVWDRATEAFF.

The gene calls are TRBV30 and TRBJ1-2, with a tentative D call TRBD1 (6 bases). V was shortened by 4 bases and J by 4 bases, with 28 bases between the two germline ends. The germline CDR1 and CDR2 sequences are GTSNPN and SVGIG (reference sequence). This CDR3 is 18 amino acids long. Here the CDR3 DNA reads TGTGCCTGGATGATGGGATCCTACGGACGGACAGTGGGCTATGGCTACACCTTC. Translation: CAWMMGSYGRTVGYGYTF.

J is TRBJ2-4 and V is TRBV6-1, with a possible D match to TRBD2 (6 bases). Trimming pared 2 bases from V and 0 bases from J, leaving 20 bases between. Germline loops: CDR1 MNHNS, CDR2 SASEGT. This CDR3 has 19 amino acids. The CDR3 coding sequence is TGTGCCAGCAGTGAAATTTTTGGTAGCGGTACACTAGCCAAAAACATTCAGTACTTC. This translates into CASSEIFGSGTLAKNIQYF.

About this clone: At the DNA level, this CDR3 is encoded by other sequences in the same sample as well. This chain uses TRBV9 with TRBJ2-2; 10 bases are a match to TRBD2. Germline loops: CDR1 SGDLS, CDR2 YYNGEE. The CDR3 extends over 16 amino acids. Germline trimming cut 2 bases from V and 0 bases from J; bases unmatched to any gene: 1. CDR3 loop: CASSVLAGANTGELFF. CDR3 coding DNA: TGTGCCAGCAGCGTGCTAGCGGGAGCGAACACCGGGGAGCTGTTTTTT.

This clone was observed a few times. The V gene is TRBV11-2, the J gene TRBJ1-2, with D perhaps matching TRBD1 (5 bases). CDR1 is SGHAT and CDR2 is FQNNGV in the germline V gene. The CDR3 loop spans 16 amino acids. V lost 0 bases and J 2 bases, leaving 13 bases between the germline ends. In DNA, the CDR3 is TGTGCCAGCAGCTTAGATACGGGGGTCACGAACTATGGCTACACCTTC. Translated, it gives CASSLDTGVTNYGYTF.

This clone was picked up a small number of times. The genes are TRBV29-1 and TRBJ2-7; TRBD1 might be the D (5 bases). This CDR3 has 12 amino acids. V was pared by 4 bases and J by 2 bases, with 9 bases between. Germline CDR1 and CDR2: SQVTM and ANQGSEA. In DNA form, the CDR3 reads TGCAGCGTTGTAAAGGGGACCTACGAGCAGTACTTC. It encodes CSVVKGTYEQYF.

The chain couples TRBV5-4 to TRBJ2-2; 9 bases fit TRBD1. The CDR3 loop spans 15 amino acids. Germline CDR1 and CDR2: SGHNT and YYREEE (reference sequence). V shed 4 bases, J shed 2 bases, and the junction held 3 bases outside the gene matches. CDR3 DNA: TGTGCCAGCAGCAAGGGACAGGGTAACACCGGGGAGCTGTTTTTT. Its protein product is CASSKGQGNTGELFF.

This clone was picked up a small number of times. The chain is built from TRBV19 and TRBJ2-2; 11 bases map to TRBD1. The germline CDR1 and CDR2 sequences are LNHDA and SQIVND (reference sequence). V trimming: 5 bases; J trimming: 5 bases; junction bases outside the gene matches: 4. The CDR3 has 15 residues. The CDR3 nucleotides read TGTGCCAGTAGTCCCCGGGACAGGGGGACCGGGGAGCTGTTTTTT. Residues: CASSPRDRGTGELFF.